The next 25 T cell receptor beta chains were all read from a single sample in a study of identical twins listed by TCRdb under 2016. The method behind the library was 5' RACE. Sequencing relied on an Illumina HiSeq 2000. TCRdb trimmed the raw reads at Q25, called clones with MiXCR and kept productive beta chains. All rows with the same CDR3 protein become a single entry with the most common DNA and genes. The sample table shows about 690,000 distinct CDR3 sequences, and around 6% are seen once. The ten biggest clones cover roughly 1.8% of the sample. Sequencing was performed on naive T cells sorted from blood. The cell subset or site label corresponds to: cells isolated with a human naive T-cell isolation kit. The receptors were gathered from a man younger than 30 in good health.

This clonotype has a count of ten or more. J is TRBJ2-7 and V is TRBV7-2; 9 bases map to TRBD1. The CDR3 is made up of 14 amino acids. The V and J ends lost 5 bases and 6 bases, in that order; junction bases with no gene match: 8. Germline CDR1 is SGHTA and CDR2 is FQGNSA. CDR3 nucleotides: TGTGCCAGCAGCACCGGGACAGGGATAAGCGAGCAGTACTTC. This codes for CASSTGTGISEQYF.

This clonotype was observed a handful of times. V and J are TRBV4-3 and TRBJ2-7; 7 bases map to TRBD2. The CDR3 has 15 residues. Per the germline V gene, CDR1 is LGHNA and CDR2 is YSLEER. Trimming cost V 1 base and J 0 bases; bases outside gene matches: 3. The CDR3, as DNA: TGCGCCAGCAGCCAAGCTAGCGGAATCTCCTACGAGCAGTACTTC. Amino acids: CASSQASGISYEQYF.

The rearrangement joins TRBV28 to TRBJ1-1, with D possibly matching TRBD1 (5 bases). The CDR3 extends over 13 amino acids. V lost 5 bases and J lost 6, with 13 bases in between. Germline CDR1 MDHEN, CDR2 SYDVKM. The DNA of the CDR3 is TGTGCCAGCAGTGACCGGGGCGGTGCTGAAGCTTTCTTT. Amino acid sequence: CASSDRGGAEAFF.

This clonotype was seen many times. V usage is TRBV6-2 or TRBV6-3 and J usage is TRBJ2-7; 14 nucleotides match TRBD2. This CDR3 has 15 residues. The germline gives CDR1 MNHEY, CDR2 SVGEGT. The J segment lost 7 bases and the V segment lost 2 bases, leaving 4 bases of the junction unmatched. The CDR3 here is CASSYPGLAGGEQYF. In DNA form, the CDR3 reads TGTGCCAGCAGTTACCCCGGACTAGCGGGAGGTGAGCAGTACTTC.

The sample holds many counts of this clonotype. The chain couples TRBV4-1 to TRBJ2-7; D not certain. Trimming left V 1 base short and J 0 bases short, with 16 bases between. Germline lookup yields CDR1 MGHRA and CDR2 YSYEKL. The CDR3 sequence is 17 residues long. The CDR3 loop reads CASSQVPLAESSYEQYF. CDR3 nucleotides: TGCGCCAGCAGCCAAGTCCCTTTAGCCGAGAGCTCCTACGAGCAGTACTTC.

V usage is TRBV6-1 and J usage is TRBJ2-3; D is tentatively TRBD1 or TRBD2 (5 bases each). V shed 11 bases and J shed 1 base, with 19 bases lying between them. Germline V lookup: CDR1 MNHNS, CDR2 SASEGT. The CDR3 runs 15 residues. The CDR3 protein is CAGTYQGYCTDTQYF. DNA of the CDR3: TGTGCCGGGACCTATCAGGGATACTGCACAGATACGCAGTATTTT.

J is TRBJ1-4 and V is TRBV7-9, with 11 bases lining up with TRBD1. The CDR3 totals 17 residues. V lost 5 bases to trimming and J lost 0 bases; unmatched junction nucleotides: 5. Germline loops: CDR1 SEHNR, CDR2 FQNEAQ (reference sequence). In DNA form, the CDR3 reads TGTGCCAGCAGCCTCGCGGGACAGGGGGCAACTAATGAAAAACTGTTTTTT. It encodes CASSLAGQGATNEKLFF.

This clonotype appeared many times. The chain is built from TRBV20-1 and TRBJ2-3; no clear D. This CDR3 is built from 11 residues. Germline V gives CDR1 DFQATT, CDR2 SNEGSKA (reference sequence). With 6 bases removed from V and 2 bases from J, the gap between germline ends came to 6 bases. The CDR3 nucleotides read TGCAGTGCCGGAATCACAGATACGCAGTATTTT. It encodes CSAGITDTQYF.

The sample holds many counts of this clonotype. The CDR3 spells CASSPGTSGRDEQYF. The CDR3 DNA is TGTGCCAGCAGTCCCGGGACTAGCGGGAGGGACGAGCAGTACTTC. V gene TRBV27 combines with J gene TRBJ2-7; 16 bases map to TRBD2. In germline, CDR1 is MNHEY, CDR2 SMNVEV (reference sequence). The CDR3 contains 15 residues. Losses at the gene ends were 5 bases for V and 5 bases for J; bases not matched to a gene: 3.

This clonotype was recorded a few times. V gene TRBV20-1 combines with J gene TRBJ2-1; TRBD2 is a possible D gene (6 bases). The length of the CDR3 is 13 residues. The ends were cut back, 5 bases at V and 8 bases at J, with 16 bases in the middle. The germline gives CDR1 DFQATT, CDR2 SNEGSKA (reference sequence). CDR3 region: CSAHRDFEDEQFF. CDR3 nucleotides: TGCAGTGCTCATAGGGACTTCGAGGATGAGCAGTTCTTC.

As for this clonotype: Given a much more abundant clone one base away, this may be a read error. The chain employs TRBV7-8 and TRBJ2-7; the D gene is possibly TRBD1 (6 bases). The CDR3 runs to 15 residues. CDR1 and CDR2 (germline): SGHVS, FQNEAQ. The CDR3 coding sequence is TGTGCCAGCAGGGGGGCGAGAATCCGAGACTACGGGCAGTACTTC. It is translated as CASRGARIRDYGQYF.

CDR3 residues: CASSRLAGGLYNEQFF. Written as DNA, the CDR3 is TGTGCCAGCAGCAGACTAGCGGGAGGCCTCTACAATGAGCAGTTCTTC. The chain combines TRBV3-1 with TRBJ2-1; 13 bases map to TRBD2. The J segment lost 3 bases and the V segment lost 5 bases, leaving 4 bases of the junction unmatched. This CDR3 has 16 residues. CDR1 is LGHDT and CDR2 is YNNKEL in the germline V gene (reference sequence).

This chain joins TRBV20-1 and TRBJ2-5; D is unclear. The V gene's germline CDR1 is DFQATT and CDR2 SNEGSKA (reference sequence). V dropped 5 bases and J dropped 1 base, with 17 bases sitting between them. CDR3 length: 15 amino acids. The CDR3 sequence: CSAPNFDATQETQYF. Here the CDR3 DNA reads TGCAGTGCTCCAAATTTCGACGCCACCCAAGAGACCCAGTACTTC.

The V gene is TRBV5-6, the J gene TRBJ2-1; a weak D match, TRBD2 (5 bases). Germline V gives CDR1 SGHDT, CDR2 YYEEEE. There are 14 residues in the CDR3. V was trimmed by 6 bases and J by 2 bases, leaving 12 bases between them. CDR3: CASTAGGAYNEQFF. The DNA of the CDR3 is TGTGCCAGCACGGCGGGCGGAGCCTACAATGAGCAGTTCTTC.

This clonotype was observed at least ten times. The V and J genes are TRBV20-1 and TRBJ2-1, with 7 bases fitting TRBD2. This CDR3 is 15 amino acids long. With 0 bases clipped from V and 7 bases from J, the junction kept 9 bases outside the gene matches. Germline V gene data show CDR1 as DFQATT and CDR2 as SNEGSKA (reference sequence). CDR3 loop: CSARDLRLAANEQFF. CDR3 sequence (DNA): TGCAGTGCTAGAGATCTTCGGCTAGCGGCAAATGAGCAGTTCTTC.

This clonotype was observed many times. The rearrangement links TRBV4-1 to TRBJ2-2, with D possibly matching TRBD2 (5 bases). Germline V gene data show CDR1 as MGHRA and CDR2 as YSYEKL. Trimming removed 6 bases from V and 2 bases from J, with 10 bases in between. This CDR3 spans 14 amino acids. The chain's CDR3 is CASSTGINTGELFF. The CDR3 bases are TGCGCCAGCAGTACCGGGATTAACACCGGGGAGCTGTTTTTT.

This clonotype was observed many times. The chain joins TRBV6-5 to TRBJ2-1; TRBD1 is a possible D gene (5 bases). Germline CDR1 and CDR2: MNHEY and SVGAGI. CDR3 size: 12 residues. The germline V and J ends were trimmed by 5 bases and 12 bases, with 14 bases remaining between them. In DNA, the CDR3 is TGTGCCAGCAGTCTGACAGTGAAATGGCAGTTCTTC. Amino acids: CASSLTVKWQFF.

This clonotype was counted ten times or more. The rearrangement links TRBV6-6 to TRBJ1-6; D call uncertain. The CDR3 has 13 residues. The germline V gene encodes CDR1 MNHNY and CDR2 SVGAGI (reference sequence). V was clipped by 2 bases and J by 10 bases, with 9 bases between them. In nucleotides, the CDR3 is TGTGCCAGCAGTTACGCTTTCGGGTCACCCCTCCACTTT. Translation: CASSYAFGSPLHF.

This clonotype was detected ten times or more. V and J are TRBV5-1 and TRBJ2-4; D is perhaps TRBD2 (6 bases). Germline V gene data show CDR1 as SGHRS and CDR2 as YFSETQ. The V and J ends lost 4 bases and 7 bases respectively, with 18 bases between them. This CDR3 is built from 15 residues. CDR3 sequence (DNA): TGCGCCAGCAGCCCCGGGGCCCGGGGGAATAACATTCAGTACTTC. Translation: CASSPGARGNNIQYF.

The rearrangement uses TRBV9 and TRBJ2-7; 10 bases agree with TRBD1. CDR1 is SGDLS, CDR2 YYNGEE, per germline. The ends lost 2 bases at V and 5 bases at J; junction bases unmatched: 7. CDR3 length: 15 amino acids. CDR3 in DNA: TGTGCCAGCAGCGTTTCAGACAGGGGGCTCGACGAGCAGTACTTC. Its translation is CASSVSDRGLDEQYF.

The gene calls are TRBV5-1 and TRBJ2-7; no reliable D call. V was pared by 2 bases and J by 4 bases, with 7 bases between. Germline V gives CDR1 SGHRS, CDR2 YFSETQ. CDR3 size: 12 residues. The CDR3 DNA reads as TGCGCCAGCAGCTTACTCCGTTACGAGCAGTACGTC. It encodes CASSLLRYEQYV.

The chain combines TRBV20-1 with TRBJ2-7; D gene ambiguous. Germline values: CDR1 DFQATT, CDR2 SNEGSKA (reference sequence). V lost 4 bases and J 0 bases, leaving 16 bases between the germline ends. CDR3 size: 15 residues. The CDR3 DNA sequence: TGCAGTGCTATATCCCCGTTCCAGCTCTCCTACGAGCAGTACTTC. Its protein product is CSAISPFQLSYEQYF.

Regarding this clonotype: This may be a read error, as it is one base from a much larger clone. The rearrangement links TRBV20-1 to TRBJ2-1; 7 bases fit TRBD1. Germline trimming cut 8 bases from V and 9 bases from J; bases unmatched to any gene: 7. The germline V gene encodes CDR1 DFQATT and CDR2 SNEGSKA (reference sequence). CDR3 length equals 11 residues. The CDR3 loop reads CSSNSGGEQFF. CDR3 nucleotide sequence: TGCAGTTCTAATTCAGGGGGTGAGCAGTTCTTC.

This clonotype has a count of ten or more. J is TRBJ2-2 and V is TRBV7-8; no firm D call. Germline V lookup: CDR1 SGHVS, CDR2 FQNEAQ. The CDR3 totals 14 residues. The V gene lost 4 bases and the J gene lost 3 bases, with 9 bases spanning the gap. The CDR3 DNA reads TGTGCCAGCAGCTCTACAGAGTACACCGGGGAGCTGTTTTTT. This gives the protein CASSSTEYTGELFF.

In its sample, this clonotype was seen many times. The chain has TRBV10-3 and TRBJ2-5; 7 positions agree with TRBD2. V was clipped by 7 bases and J by 5 bases; unmatched bases: 19. The CDR3 consists of 17 residues. The germline V gene has CDR1 ENHRY and CDR2 SYGVKD. CDR3 nucleotides: TGTGCCATCAAAGCATCACCCGGACTAGTGACGGAGGAGACCCAGTACTTC. Translation gives CAIKASPGLVTEETQYF.